Here is one TCR beta chain with its context. Its antigen is currently unknown. This entry belongs to a study of T cell responses to AZD1222 COVID-19 vaccine. Findings and caveats of the study: Repertoire samples came only from after the peak T cell response.

V dropped 5 bases and J dropped 5; count of bases not matched to a gene: 5. CDR3 length: 14 residues. Germline values: CDR1 SEHNR, CDR2 FQNEAQ (reference sequence). Here immunoSEQ multiplex PCR was the method, and the copy in TCRdb shows in-frame clones only, minus some. The sample has about 100,000 clones, approximately 88% seen once. The sequencing here drew on peripheral blood, taken on day 0 of AZD1222 vaccination. The source is an adult in good health. The chain has TRBV7-9 and TRBJ1-5; TRBD1 aligns across 8 bases. The CDR3 reads CASSRTGLDQPQHF. DNA of the CDR3: TGTGCCAGCAGCCGGACAGGGCTTGATCAGCCCCAGCATTTT.